The following is a T cell receptor beta chain sequence with its context. Its antigen is not identified. Germline values: CDR1 ENHRY, CDR2 SYGVKD. J was trimmed by 0 bases and V by 7 bases; bases with no gene match: 8. The CDR3 spans 16 residues. The data are from a study of CD8+CD57+ T cells in acquired aplastic anemia. Study outcomes and limitations: Overlap between patients and controls comprised about 28 CD8+ CDR3 sequences.

Genomic DNA, serving as template, underwent TCR beta VDJ and CDR3 profiling. One entry per CDR3 protein, called by TCRdb with MiXCR from the reads. Of 150,000 to 180,000 distinct CDR3 sequences in the sample, just over 50% were seen once. Selection for sequencing was limited to patients who had shown CD8+CD57+ cell expansion by flow cytometry. Sampling of blood occurred while the patients had still received no therapy. Sequences were obtained from sorted CD4+, CD8+, or CD8+CD57+ T cells (not recorded which) from PBMCs. The origin of this receptor is a human donor with aplastic anemia. The chain joins TRBV10-3 to TRBJ2-3, with TRBD2 matching 9 bases. The CDR3 sequence: CAITRAGGISTDTQYF. In DNA, the CDR3 is TGTGCCATCACCAGAGCGGGGGGAATTAGCACAGATACGCAGTATTTT.